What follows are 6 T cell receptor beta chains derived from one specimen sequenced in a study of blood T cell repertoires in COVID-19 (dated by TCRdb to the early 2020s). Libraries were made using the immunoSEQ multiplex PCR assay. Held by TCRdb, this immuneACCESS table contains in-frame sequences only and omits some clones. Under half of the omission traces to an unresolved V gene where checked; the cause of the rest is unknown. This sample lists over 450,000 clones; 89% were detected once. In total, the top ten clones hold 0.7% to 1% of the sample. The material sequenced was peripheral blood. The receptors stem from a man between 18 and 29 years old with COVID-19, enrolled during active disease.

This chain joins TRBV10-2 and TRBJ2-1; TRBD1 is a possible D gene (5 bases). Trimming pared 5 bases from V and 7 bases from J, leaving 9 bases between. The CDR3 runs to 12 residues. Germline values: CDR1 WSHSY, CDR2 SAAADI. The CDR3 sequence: CASSKGWNEQFF. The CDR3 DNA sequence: TGCGCCAGCAGTAAGGGGTGGAATGAGCAGTTCTTC.

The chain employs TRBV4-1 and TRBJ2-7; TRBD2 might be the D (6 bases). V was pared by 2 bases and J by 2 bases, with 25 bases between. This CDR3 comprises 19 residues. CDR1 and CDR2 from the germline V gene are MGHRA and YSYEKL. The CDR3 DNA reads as TGCGCCAGCAGCCAACCGATCCCCCAAGGAGGGCTTCTAGCCTACGAGCAGTACTTC. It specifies CASSQPIPQGGLLAYEQYF.

The CDR3 nucleotides read TGTGCCAGCAGAAAAGCTCCTAACGAGCAGTACTTC. Translation gives CASRKAPNEQYF. The chain is built from TRBV6-5 and TRBJ2-7; D call uncertain. Germline V CDR1 and CDR2: MNHEY, SVGAGI. The CDR3 is 12 residues long. With 6 bases removed from V and 5 bases from J, the gap between germline ends came to 11 bases.

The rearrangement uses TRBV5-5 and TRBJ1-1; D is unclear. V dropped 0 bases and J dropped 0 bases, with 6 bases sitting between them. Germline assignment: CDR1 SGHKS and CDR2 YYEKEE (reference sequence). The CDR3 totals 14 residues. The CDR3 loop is CASSLGSLNTEAFF. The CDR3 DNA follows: TGTGCCAGCAGCTTGGGTTCCTTGAACACTGAAGCTTTCTTT.

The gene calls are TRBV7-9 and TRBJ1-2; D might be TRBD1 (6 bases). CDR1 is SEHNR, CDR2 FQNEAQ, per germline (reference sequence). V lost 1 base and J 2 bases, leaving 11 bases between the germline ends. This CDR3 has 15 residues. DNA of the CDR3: TGTGCCAGCAGCTTAGGCCAGGGGCTAAACTATGGCTACACCTTC. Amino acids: CASSLGQGLNYGYTF.

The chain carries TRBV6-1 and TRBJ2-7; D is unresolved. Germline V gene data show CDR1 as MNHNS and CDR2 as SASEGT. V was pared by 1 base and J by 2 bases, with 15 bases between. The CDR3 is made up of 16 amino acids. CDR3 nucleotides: TGTGCCAGCAGTGAAGACCCCCTGGGCAGAGCCTACGAGCAGTACTTC. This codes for CASSEDPLGRAYEQYF.